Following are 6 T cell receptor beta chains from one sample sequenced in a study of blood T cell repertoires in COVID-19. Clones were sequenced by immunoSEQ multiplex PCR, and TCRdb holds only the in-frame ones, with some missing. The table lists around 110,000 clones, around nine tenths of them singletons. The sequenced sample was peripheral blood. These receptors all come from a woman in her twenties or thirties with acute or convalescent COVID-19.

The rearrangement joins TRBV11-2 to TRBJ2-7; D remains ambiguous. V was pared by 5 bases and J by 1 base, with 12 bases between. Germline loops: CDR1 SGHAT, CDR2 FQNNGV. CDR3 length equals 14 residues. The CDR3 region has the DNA TGTGCCAGCAGCCCAGACCCCGGGTCCTACGAGCAGTACTTC. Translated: CASSPDPGSYEQYF.

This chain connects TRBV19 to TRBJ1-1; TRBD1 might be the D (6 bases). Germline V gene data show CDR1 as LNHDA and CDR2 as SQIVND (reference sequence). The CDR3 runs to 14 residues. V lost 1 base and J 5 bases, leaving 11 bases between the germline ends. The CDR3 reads CASSIGQGQTEAFF. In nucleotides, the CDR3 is TGTGCCAGTAGTATAGGGCAGGGACAAACTGAAGCTTTCTTT.

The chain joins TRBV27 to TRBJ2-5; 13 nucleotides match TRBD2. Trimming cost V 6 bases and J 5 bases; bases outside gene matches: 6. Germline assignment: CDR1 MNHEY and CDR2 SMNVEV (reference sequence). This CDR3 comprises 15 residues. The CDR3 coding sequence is TGTGCCAGCAGGGGACTAGCGGGATTGACTGAGACCCAGTACTTC. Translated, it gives CASRGLAGLTETQYF.

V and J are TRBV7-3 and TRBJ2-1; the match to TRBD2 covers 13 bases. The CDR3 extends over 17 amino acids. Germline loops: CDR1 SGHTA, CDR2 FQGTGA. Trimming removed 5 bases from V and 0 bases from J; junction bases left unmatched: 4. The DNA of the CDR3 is TGTGCCAGCAGCCTGACTAGCGGGAGGTACTCCTACAATGAGCAGTTCTTC. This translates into CASSLTSGRYSYNEQFF.

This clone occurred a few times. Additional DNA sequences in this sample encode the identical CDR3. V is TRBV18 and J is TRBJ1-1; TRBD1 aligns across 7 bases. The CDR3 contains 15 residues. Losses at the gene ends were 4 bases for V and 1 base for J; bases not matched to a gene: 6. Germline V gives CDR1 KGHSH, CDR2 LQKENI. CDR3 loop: CASSQEQGKNTEAFF. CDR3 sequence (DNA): TGTGCCAGCTCACAAGAACAGGGGAAGAACACTGAAGCTTTCTTT.

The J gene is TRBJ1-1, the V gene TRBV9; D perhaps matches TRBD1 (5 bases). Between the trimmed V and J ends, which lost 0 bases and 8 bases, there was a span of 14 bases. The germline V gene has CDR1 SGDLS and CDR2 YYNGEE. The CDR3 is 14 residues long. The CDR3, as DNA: TGTGCCAGCAGCGTAGGGGGCAGCGGGAACGAAGCTTTCTTT. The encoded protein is CASSVGGSGNEAFF.